This T cell receptor (beta chain) was captured in a study of shared T cell receptors in the human thymus. The trim removed 7 bases at V and 5 bases at J, leaving 21 bases unmatched. The CDR3 loop spans 20 amino acids. CDR1 and CDR2 from the germline V gene are SGHNT and YYREEE (reference sequence). This clone appeared a few times. Data came from immunoSEQ multiplex PCR; TCRdb stores just in-frame clones and leaves some out. The sample lists more than 550,000 clones, approximately 83% occurring once. Another study also made use of these data, one on human thymus T cells. That paper adds: What appeared biased in thymic and blood repertoires was the usage of V and J genes. Related research described strongly overlapping thymic repertoires in unrelated people.

Sample: thymocytes. This chain links TRBV5-4 with TRBJ1-6; 10 bases line up with TRBD1. The receptor was derived from a girl under three years old with a congenital heart defect. The CDR3 DNA is TGTGCCAGCGGCACCTTGGAGGGTCGGGACAGGGGTGCCGATAATTCACCCCTCCACTTT. Its translation is CASGTLEGRDRGADNSPLHF.